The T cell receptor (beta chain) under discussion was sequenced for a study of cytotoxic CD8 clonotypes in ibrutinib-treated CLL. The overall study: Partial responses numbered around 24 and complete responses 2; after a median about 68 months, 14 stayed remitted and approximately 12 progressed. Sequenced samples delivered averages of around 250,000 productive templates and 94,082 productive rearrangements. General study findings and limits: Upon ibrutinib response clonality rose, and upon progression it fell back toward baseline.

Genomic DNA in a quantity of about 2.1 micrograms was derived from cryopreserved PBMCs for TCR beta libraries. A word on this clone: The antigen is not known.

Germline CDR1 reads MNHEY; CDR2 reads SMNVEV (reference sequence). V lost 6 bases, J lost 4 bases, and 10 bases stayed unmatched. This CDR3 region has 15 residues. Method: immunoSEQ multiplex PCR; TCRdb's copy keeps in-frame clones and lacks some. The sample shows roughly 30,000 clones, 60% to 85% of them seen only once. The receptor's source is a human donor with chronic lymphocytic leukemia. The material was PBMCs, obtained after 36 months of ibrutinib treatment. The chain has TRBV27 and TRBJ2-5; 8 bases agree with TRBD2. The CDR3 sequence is CASSPAWTSLETQYF. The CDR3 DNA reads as TGTGCCAGCAGCCCAGCCTGGACTAGCTTAGAGACCCAGTACTTC.